The rows below give T cell receptor beta chains drawn from one sample of a study of graft-versus-host responses after intestinal transplantation. TCRdb keeps only in-frame clones here, not all; method: immunoSEQ multiplex PCR. Of tens of thousands of clones in the sample, 90% to 95% were seen once. Specimen: PBMCs, collected 16 days after intestinal transplant. Receptors originate from a human patient who received an intestinal transplant, so some T cells may come from the graft donor. CDR3s include the opening cysteine and the closing phenylalanine or tryptophan. D genes are given only for firm matches. Clone sizes are given selectively: once, few, many, or a class where the clone is expanded.

CASSLQDREGNTIYF	TGCGCCAGCAGCCTACAAGACAGGGAGGGAAACACCATATATTTT	15	TRBD1	TRBV4-1	TRBJ1-3	once
CASSHGGTGELFF	TGCGCCAGCAGCCACGGTGGGACCGGGGAGCTGTTTTTT	13	-	TRBV4-1	TRBJ2-2	-
CASSKLASGAYYEQYF	TGTGCCAGCAGCAAATTAGCTAGCGGGGCCTACTACGAGCAGTACTTC	16	-	TRBV21-1	TRBJ2-7	-
CASSESGGGYGYTF	TGTGCCAGCAGTGAGTCAGGGGGAGGCTATGGCTACACCTTC	14	TRBD1	TRBV2	TRBJ1-2	-
CASSMDRGCGYTF	TGTGCCAGTAGTATGGACAGGGGATGTGGCTACACCTTC	13	TRBD1	TRBV19	TRBJ1-2	-
CASSPRDLNTEAFF	TGCGCCAGCAGCCCCAGAGATTTGAACACTGAAGCTTTCTTT	14	-	TRBV4-3	TRBJ1-1	-
CASSLGTGPDTQYF	TGTGCCAGCAGCTTGGGGACAGGGCCAGATACGCAGTATTTT	14	TRBD1	TRBV5-6	TRBJ2-3	-
CASSLWASGNNEQFF	TGTGCCAGCAGTTTATGGGCTAGCGGTAACAATGAGCAGTTCTTC	15	TRBD2	TRBV27	TRBJ2-1	once
CSASYSTEAFF	TGCAGTGCTAGTTATAGCACTGAAGCTTTCTTT	11	-	TRBV20-1	TRBJ1-1	-
CASSPSGREYNEQFF	TGTGCCAGCAGCCCAAGCGGGAGAGAATACAATGAGCAGTTCTTC	15	TRBD2	TRBV27	TRBJ2-1	-
CAISESGGANTEAFF	TGTGCCATCAGTGAGTCAGGGGGCGCAAACACTGAAGCTTTCTTT	15	TRBD1	TRBV10-3	TRBJ1-1	-
CAWSVNRLGDSNQPQHF	TGTGCCTGGAGTGTGAATCGGCTAGGAGATAGCAATCAGCCCCAGCATTTT	17	-	TRBV30	TRBJ1-5	-
CASSEYPGPSSYEQYF	TGTGCCAGCAGTGAATATCCGGGGCCGAGCTCCTACGAGCAGTACTTC	16	-	TRBV6-4	TRBJ2-7	-
CASKLRDRGAQYF	TGTGCCAGCAAGCTTAGGGACAGGGGGGCGCAGTACTTC	13	TRBD1	TRBV28	TRBJ2-7	-
CASSSTGLYTEAFF	TGTGCCAGCAGTTCTACAGGGTTATACACTGAAGCTTTCTTT	14	-	TRBV12-1	TRBJ1-1	-
CASSLWGPGYTF	TGTGCCAGCAGTTTATGGGGGCCTGGCTACACCTTC	12	-	TRBV28	TRBJ1-2	-
CATFPSGGVSYGYTF	TGTGCCACGTTTCCCAGTGGTGGGGTCAGCTATGGCTACACCTTC	15	-	TRBV10-3	TRBJ1-2	-
CASGLVPTGGGYNEQFF	TGTGCTAGTGGTTTGGTCCCCACAGGGGGCGGCTACAATGAGCAGTTCTTC	17	TRBD1	TRBV12-5	TRBJ2-1	-
CASSRQGQPNEKLFF	TGCGCCAGCAGCCGACAGGGACAGCCTAATGAAAAACTGTTTTTT	15	TRBD1	TRBV4-1	TRBJ1-4	-
CATSLGQISYEQYF	TGTGCCACCAGCCTCGGACAGATTTCCTACGAGCAGTACTTC	14	-	TRBV15	TRBJ2-7	-
CASSPVGGGYTF	TGTGCCAGCAGCCCGGTAGGGGGTGGCTACACCTTC	12	-	TRBV7-9	TRBJ1-2	-
CASSFPRLAGERDNEQFF	TGTGCCAGCAGCTTCCCCCGACTAGCGGGAGAGAGGGACAATGAGCAGTTCTTC	18	TRBD2	TRBV7-2	TRBJ2-1	-
CASSVDWGNTDTQYF	TGTGCCAGCAGCGTAGATTGGGGGAATACAGATACGCAGTATTTT	15	-	TRBV9	TRBJ2-3	-
CASSQAPWDEQETQYF	TGCGCCAGCAGCCAAGCGCCGTGGGACGAACAAGAGACCCAGTACTTC	16	-	TRBV4-1	TRBJ2-5	-
CASSSDAAGANVLTF	TGTGCCAGCAGCTCCGACGCGGCTGGGGCCAACGTCCTGACTTTC	15	-	TRBV7-6	TRBJ2-6	-
CASSLQLAWPDTQYF	TGTGCCAGCAGTTTACAACTAGCGTGGCCAGATACGCAGTATTTT	15	TRBD2	TRBV28	TRBJ2-3	-
CASSSFLSSSYEQYF	TGTGCCAGCAGCTCGTTCCTGTCGAGCTCCTACGAGCAGTACTTC	15	-	TRBV7-6	TRBJ2-7	-
CASSMEGDRTPEKLFF	TGTGCCAGTAGTATGGAGGGGGACAGGACGCCCGAAAAACTGTTTTTT	16	TRBD1	TRBV19	TRBJ1-4	-
CASSYSNEQFF	TGTGCCAGCAGTTATAGCAATGAGCAGTTCTTC	11	-	TRBV28	TRBJ2-1	-
CASSLQPIASGSTDTQYF	TGTGCCAGCAGTTTACAACCCATCGCTAGCGGGAGTACAGATACGCAGTATTTT	18	TRBD2	TRBV28	TRBJ2-3	-
CAISDGEGANTGELFF	TGTGCCATCAGTGATGGTGAGGGGGCGAACACCGGGGAGCTGTTTTTT	16	-	TRBV10-3	TRBJ2-2	once
CASRGGSNQPQHF	TGTGCCAGCCGGGGTGGGAGCAATCAGCCCCAGCATTTT	13	-	TRBV19	TRBJ1-5	-
CASSATRRDSSYNEQFF	TGTGCCAGCAGCGCCACCAGGAGGGACAGCTCCTACAATGAGCAGTTCTTC	17	-	TRBV9	TRBJ2-1	-
CASGKAGLAVYEQYF	TGTGCCAGTGGGAAGGCGGGACTAGCGGTCTACGAGCAGTACTTC	15	TRBD2	TRBV5-4	TRBJ2-7	-
CASSGGQGDGYTF	TGTGCCAGCAGTGGGGGGCAGGGGGACGGCTACACCTTC	13	TRBD1	TRBV2	TRBJ1-2	-
CASSQGSRFLPDTQYF	TGTGCCAGCAGCCAGGGATCTAGGTTCCTCCCAGATACGCAGTATTTT	16	-	TRBV14	TRBJ2-3	-
CASSLGTGVQETQYF	TGTGCCAGCAGTCTAGGGACAGGGGTTCAAGAGACCCAGTACTTC	15	TRBD1	TRBV28	TRBJ2-5	-
CASSGGGMGQPQHF	TGTGCCAGCAGCGGCGGGGGGATGGGTCAGCCCCAGCATTTT	14	-	TRBV9	TRBJ1-5	few
CASSGAGLADLSEQYF	TGTGCCAGCAGTGGAGCCGGACTAGCAGACCTTTCCGAGCAGTACTTC	16	TRBD2	TRBV2	TRBJ2-7	-
CASSLVGQGPYEQYF	TGTGCCAGCAGCTTGGTGGGCCAGGGACCCTACGAGCAGTACTTC	15	-	TRBV5-5	TRBJ2-7	-
CASSFGLAGAKDTQYF	TGTGCCAGCAGTTTTGGACTAGCGGGAGCCAAAGATACGCAGTATTTT	16	TRBD2	TRBV28	TRBJ2-3	-
CASSSWTTEYEQYF	TGTGCCAGCAGTTCCTGGACTACGGAATACGAGCAGTACTTC	14	-	TRBV28	TRBJ2-7	-
CASGLSGSNTGELFF	TGTGCCAGCGGTCTTAGCGGGAGTAACACCGGGGAGCTGTTTTTT	15	TRBD2	TRBV6-5	TRBJ2-2	-
CASSFRRSGNTIYF	TGTGCCAGCAGTTTTCGTCGCTCTGGAAACACCATATATTTT	14	-	TRBV28	TRBJ1-3	-
CASSTSPRSGYGYTF	TGTGCCAGCAGCACCTCTCCGCGGAGCGGCTATGGCTACACCTTC	15	-	TRBV5-6	TRBJ1-2	-
CASSPTLTYQFF	TGTGCCAGCAGCCCAACATTGACCTATCAGTTCTTC	12	-	TRBV7-9	TRBJ2-1	-
CASQVTTGDPYVRYF	TGTGCCAGCCAGGTGACCACAGGGGACCCTTATGTGCGGTACTTC	15	TRBD1	TRBV2	TRBJ2-5	-
CASSRDFPNYGYTF	TGTGCCAGCAGCCGAGACTTCCCCAACTATGGCTACACCTTC	14	-	TRBV5-5	TRBJ1-2	-
CASTGGWGYTF	TGTGCCAGCACAGGGGGTTGGGGCTACACCTTC	11	TRBD1	TRBV27	TRBJ1-2	-
CASSRSGTGVTYEQYF	TGCGCCAGCAGCCGATCCGGGACAGGGGTTACCTACGAGCAGTACTTC	16	TRBD1	TRBV4-1	TRBJ2-7	-
CASSFGSERELFSEQFF	TGTGCCAGCAGCTTTGGAAGCGAGCGGGAGTTATTCAGCGAGCAGTTCTTC	17	TRBD2	TRBV11-2	TRBJ2-1	once